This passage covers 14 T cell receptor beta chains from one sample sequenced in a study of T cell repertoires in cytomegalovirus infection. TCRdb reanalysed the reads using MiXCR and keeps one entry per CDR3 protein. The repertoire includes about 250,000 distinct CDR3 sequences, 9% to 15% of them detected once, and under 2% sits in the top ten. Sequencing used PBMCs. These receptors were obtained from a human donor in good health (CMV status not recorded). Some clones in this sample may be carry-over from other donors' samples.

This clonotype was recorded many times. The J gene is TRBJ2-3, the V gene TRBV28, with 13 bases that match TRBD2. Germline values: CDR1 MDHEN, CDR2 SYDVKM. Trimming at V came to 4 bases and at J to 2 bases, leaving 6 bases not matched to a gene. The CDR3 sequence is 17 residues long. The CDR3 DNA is TGTGCCAGCAGTTCATGGACTAGCGGGAGTACCACAGATACGCAGTATTTT. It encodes CASSSWTSGSTTDTQYF.

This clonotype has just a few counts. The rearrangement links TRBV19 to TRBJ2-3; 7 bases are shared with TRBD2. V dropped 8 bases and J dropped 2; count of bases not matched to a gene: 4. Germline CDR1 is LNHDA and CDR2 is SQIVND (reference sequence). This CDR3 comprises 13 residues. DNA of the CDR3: TGTGCCAGTTACGGGAGGAACACAGATACGCAGTATTTT. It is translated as CASYGRNTDTQYF.

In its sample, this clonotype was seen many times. Here the CDR3 DNA reads TGTGCCAGCGGCCAAGGAGAGTCCTATGGCTACACCTTC. Amino acid sequence: CASGQGESYGYTF. This chain links TRBV7-3 with TRBJ1-2; unclear D gene. CDR1 is SGHTA, CDR2 FQGTGA, per germline. The CDR3 loop spans 13 amino acids. Trimming left V 8 bases short and J 4 bases short, with 14 bases between.

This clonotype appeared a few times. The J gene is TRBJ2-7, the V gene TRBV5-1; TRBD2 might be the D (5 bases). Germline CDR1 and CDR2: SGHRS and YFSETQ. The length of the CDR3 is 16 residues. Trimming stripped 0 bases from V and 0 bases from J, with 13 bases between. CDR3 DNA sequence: TGCGCCAGCAGCTTGGTGGGCGGGCCCCTCTCCTACGAGCAGTACTTC. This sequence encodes CASSLVGGPLSYEQYF.

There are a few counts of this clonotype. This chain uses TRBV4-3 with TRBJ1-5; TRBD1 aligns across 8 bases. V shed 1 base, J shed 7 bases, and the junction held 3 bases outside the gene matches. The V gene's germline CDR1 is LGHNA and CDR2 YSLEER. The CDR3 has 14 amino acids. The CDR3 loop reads CASSQVQGGQPQHF. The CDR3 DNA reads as TGCGCCAGCAGCCAAGTACAGGGGGGACAGCCCCAGCATTTT.

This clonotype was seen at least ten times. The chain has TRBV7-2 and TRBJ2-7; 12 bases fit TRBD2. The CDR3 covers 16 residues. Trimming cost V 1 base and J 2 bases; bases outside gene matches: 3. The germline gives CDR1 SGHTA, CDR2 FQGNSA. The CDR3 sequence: CASSLEWTSGTYEQYF. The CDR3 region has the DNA TGTGCCAGCAGCTTAGAGTGGACTAGCGGGACCTACGAGCAGTACTTC.

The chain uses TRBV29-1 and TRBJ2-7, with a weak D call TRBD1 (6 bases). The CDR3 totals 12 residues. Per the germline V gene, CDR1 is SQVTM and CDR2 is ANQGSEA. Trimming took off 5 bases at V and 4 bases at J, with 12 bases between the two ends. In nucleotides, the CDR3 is TGCAGCGTTTCCAGGGGTCGGTACGAGCAGTACTTC. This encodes CSVSRGRYEQYF.

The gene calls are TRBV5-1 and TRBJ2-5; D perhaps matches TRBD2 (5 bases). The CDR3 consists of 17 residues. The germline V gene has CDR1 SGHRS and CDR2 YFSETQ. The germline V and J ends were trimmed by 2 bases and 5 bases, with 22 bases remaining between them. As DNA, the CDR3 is TGCGCCAGCAGCTTTAGAATCGGAGGATCGGAATCGGAGACCCAGTACTTC. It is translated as CASSFRIGGSESETQYF.

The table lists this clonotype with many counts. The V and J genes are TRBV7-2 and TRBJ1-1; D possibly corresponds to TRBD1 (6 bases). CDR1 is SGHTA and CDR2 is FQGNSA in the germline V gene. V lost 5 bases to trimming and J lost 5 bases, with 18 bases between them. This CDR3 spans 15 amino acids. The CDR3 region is CASSEDGGGSTEAFF. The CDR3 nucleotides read TGTGCCAGCAGCGAAGACGGAGGGGGAAGTACTGAAGCTTTCTTT.

CDR3: CASSQVGAGSYQETQYF. The CDR3 DNA follows: TGTGCCAGCAGCCAAGTAGGAGCGGGGTCGTACCAAGAGACCCAGTACTTC. V gene TRBV4-2 combines with J gene TRBJ2-5, with 7 positions matching TRBD2. CDR1 and CDR2 from the germline V gene are LGHNA and YNFKEQ. The CDR3 has 17 residues. V dropped 1 base and J dropped 0; count of bases not matched to a gene: 8.

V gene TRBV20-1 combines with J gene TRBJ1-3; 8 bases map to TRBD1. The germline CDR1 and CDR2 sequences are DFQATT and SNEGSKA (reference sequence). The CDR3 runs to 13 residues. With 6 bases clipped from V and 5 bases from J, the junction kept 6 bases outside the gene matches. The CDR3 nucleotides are TGCAGTGCCCTGGGACAGGAGAGAAACACCATATATTTT. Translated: CSALGQERNTIYF.

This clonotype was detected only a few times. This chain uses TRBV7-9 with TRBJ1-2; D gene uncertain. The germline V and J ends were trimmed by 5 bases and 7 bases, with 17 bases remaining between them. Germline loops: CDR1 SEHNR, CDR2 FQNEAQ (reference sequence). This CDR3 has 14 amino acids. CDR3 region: CASSQDYPRAGYTF. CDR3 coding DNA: TGTGCCAGCAGCCAGGACTACCCGAGGGCTGGCTACACCTTC.

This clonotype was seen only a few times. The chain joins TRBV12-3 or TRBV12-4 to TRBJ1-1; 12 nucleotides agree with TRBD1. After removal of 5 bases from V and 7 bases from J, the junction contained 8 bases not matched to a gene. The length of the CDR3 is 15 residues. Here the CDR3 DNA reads TGTGCCAGCAGTAGTTGGGACAGGGGGCTTGATGAAGCTTTCTTT. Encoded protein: CASSSWDRGLDEAFF.

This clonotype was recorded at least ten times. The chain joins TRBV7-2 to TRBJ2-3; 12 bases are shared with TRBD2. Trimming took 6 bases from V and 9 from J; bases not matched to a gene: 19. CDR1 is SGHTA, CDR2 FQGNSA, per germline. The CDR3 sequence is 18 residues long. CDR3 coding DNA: TGTGCCAGCAGTCATCCCCCGACTAGCGGGAGTCTGTTGGGGACGCAGTATTTT. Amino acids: CASSHPPTSGSLLGTQYF.